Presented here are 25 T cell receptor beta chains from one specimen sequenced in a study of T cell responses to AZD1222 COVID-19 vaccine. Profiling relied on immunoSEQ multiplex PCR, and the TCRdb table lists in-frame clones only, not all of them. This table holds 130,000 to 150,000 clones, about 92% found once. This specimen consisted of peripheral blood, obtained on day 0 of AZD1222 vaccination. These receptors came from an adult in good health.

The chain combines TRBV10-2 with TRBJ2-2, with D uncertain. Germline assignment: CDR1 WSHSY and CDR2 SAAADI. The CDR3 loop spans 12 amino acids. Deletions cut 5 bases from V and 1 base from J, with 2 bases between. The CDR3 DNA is TGCGCCAGCAGTAAGAACACCGGGGAGCTGTTTTTT. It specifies CASSKNTGELFF.

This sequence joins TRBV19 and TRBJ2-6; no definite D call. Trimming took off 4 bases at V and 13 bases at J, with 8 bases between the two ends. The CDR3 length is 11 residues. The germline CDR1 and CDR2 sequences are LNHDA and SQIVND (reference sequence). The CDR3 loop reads CASSNSRVLTF. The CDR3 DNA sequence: TGTGCCAGTAGTAACTCTAGGGTCCTGACTTTC.

In nucleotides, the CDR3 is TGTGCCAGTAGTAACCTAGTCAAAAACATTCAGTACTTC. It encodes CASSNLVKNIQYF. This chain uses TRBV19 with TRBJ2-4, with D unclear. The V end lost 4 bases, the J end lost 3 bases, and 7 bases lay between the germline ends. The germline gives CDR1 LNHDA, CDR2 SQIVND (reference sequence). This CDR3 contains 13 residues. The full variable domain, with the rest looked up from reference TRBV19 and TRBJ2-4, is DGGITQSPKYLFRKEGQNVTLSCEQNLNHDAMYWYRQDPGQGLRLIYYSQIVNDFQKGDIAEGYSVSREKKESFPLTVTSAQKNPTAFYLCASSNLVKNIQYFGAGTRLSVL.

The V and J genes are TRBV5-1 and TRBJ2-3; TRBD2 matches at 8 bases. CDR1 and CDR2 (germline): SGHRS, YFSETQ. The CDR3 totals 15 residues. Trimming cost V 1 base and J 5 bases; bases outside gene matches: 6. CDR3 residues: CASSLFGRAKDTQYF. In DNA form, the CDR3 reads TGCGCCAGCAGCTTGTTCGGGAGGGCCAAAGATACGCAGTATTTT.

The CDR3 loop reads CASSLDHSQGGTGELFF. In DNA form, the CDR3 reads TGTGCCAGCAGCTTAGATCACAGTCAGGGCGGTACCGGGGAGCTGTTTTTT. V gene TRBV11-2 combines with J gene TRBJ2-2, with TRBD1 as a possible D gene (5 bases). V was pared by 0 bases and J by 5 bases, with 16 bases between. Germline V gene sequence: CDR1 SGHAT, CDR2 FQNNGV. The CDR3 contains 17 residues.

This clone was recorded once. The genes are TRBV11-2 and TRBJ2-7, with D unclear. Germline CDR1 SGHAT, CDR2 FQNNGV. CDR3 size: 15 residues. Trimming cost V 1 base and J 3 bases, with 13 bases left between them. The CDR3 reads CASSLGPGSNYEQYF. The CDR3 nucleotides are TGTGCCAGCAGCTTAGGGCCAGGATCAAACTACGAGCAGTACTTC.

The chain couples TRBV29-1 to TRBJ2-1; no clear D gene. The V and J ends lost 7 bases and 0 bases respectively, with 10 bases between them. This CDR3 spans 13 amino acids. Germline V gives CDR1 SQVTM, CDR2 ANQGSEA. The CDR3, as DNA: TGCAGCGGCCTAGGAAGCTCCTACAATGAGCAGTTCTTC. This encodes CSGLGSSYNEQFF.

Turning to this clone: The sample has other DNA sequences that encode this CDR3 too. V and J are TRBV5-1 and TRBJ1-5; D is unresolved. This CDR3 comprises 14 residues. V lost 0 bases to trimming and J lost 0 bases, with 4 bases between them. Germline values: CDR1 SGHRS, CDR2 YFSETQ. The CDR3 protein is CASSLDGSNQPQHF. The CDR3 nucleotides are TGCGCCAGCAGCTTGGACGGTAGCAATCAGCCCCAGCATTTT.

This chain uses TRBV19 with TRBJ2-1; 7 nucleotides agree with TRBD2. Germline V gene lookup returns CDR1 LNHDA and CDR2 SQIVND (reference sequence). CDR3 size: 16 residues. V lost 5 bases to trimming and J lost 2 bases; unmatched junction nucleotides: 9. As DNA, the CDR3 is TGTGCCAGTAGTTCCTCGGGAGGAGGGGCCTACAATGAGCAGTTCTTC. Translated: CASSSSGGGAYNEQFF.

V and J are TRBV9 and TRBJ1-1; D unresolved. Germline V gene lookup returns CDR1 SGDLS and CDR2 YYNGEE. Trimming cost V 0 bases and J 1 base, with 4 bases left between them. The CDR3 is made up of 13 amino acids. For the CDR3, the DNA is TGTGCCAGCAGCGTAGGGACGAACACTGAAGCTTTCTTT. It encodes CASSVGTNTEAFF.

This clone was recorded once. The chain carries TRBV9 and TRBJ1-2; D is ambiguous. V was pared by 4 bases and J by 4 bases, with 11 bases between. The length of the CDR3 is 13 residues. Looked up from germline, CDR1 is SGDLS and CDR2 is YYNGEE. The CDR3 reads CASSIGIGYGYTF. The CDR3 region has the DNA TGTGCCAGCAGCATCGGGATAGGCTATGGCTACACCTTC.

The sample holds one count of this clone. CDR3 DNA sequence: TGTGCCAGCAGTTACCGCCGTAGGGACAGGGGCTATGGCTACACCTTC. Encoded protein: CASSYRRRDRGYGYTF. The chain recombines TRBV6-5 with TRBJ1-2; 10 positions agree with TRBD1. Looked up from germline, CDR1 is MNHEY and CDR2 is SVGAGI. This CDR3 contains 16 residues. With 2 bases clipped from V and 4 bases from J, the junction kept 7 bases outside the gene matches.

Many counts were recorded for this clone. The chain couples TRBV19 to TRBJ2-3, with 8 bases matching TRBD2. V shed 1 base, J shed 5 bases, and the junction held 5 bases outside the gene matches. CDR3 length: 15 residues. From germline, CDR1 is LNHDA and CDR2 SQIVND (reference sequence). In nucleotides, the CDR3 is TGTGCCAGTAGTATAGTAGCGGGGTCAATAGATACGCAGTATTTT. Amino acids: CASSIVAGSIDTQYF.

CDR3 residues: CASSTVAGKGNQPQHF. In DNA form, the CDR3 reads TGTGCCAGTAGCACCGTAGCGGGGAAGGGCAATCAGCCCCAGCATTTT. The rearrangement joins TRBV19 to TRBJ1-5; D unresolved. V was shortened by 6 bases and J by 2 bases, with 17 bases between the two germline ends. CDR3 length: 16 residues. CDR1 and CDR2 from the germline V gene are LNHDA and SQIVND (reference sequence).

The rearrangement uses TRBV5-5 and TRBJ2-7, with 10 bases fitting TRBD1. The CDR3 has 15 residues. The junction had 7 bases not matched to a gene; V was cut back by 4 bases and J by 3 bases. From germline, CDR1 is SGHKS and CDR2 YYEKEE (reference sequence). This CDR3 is CASSLADRGDYEQYF. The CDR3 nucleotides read TGTGCCAGCAGCCTCGCGGACAGGGGGGACTACGAGCAGTACTTC.

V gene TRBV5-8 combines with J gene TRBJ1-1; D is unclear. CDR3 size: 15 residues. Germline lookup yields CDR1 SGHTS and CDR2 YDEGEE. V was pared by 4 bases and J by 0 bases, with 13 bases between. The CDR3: CASSKESGMNTEAFF. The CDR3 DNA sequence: TGTGCCAGCAGCAAAGAATCGGGAATGAACACTGAAGCTTTCTTT.

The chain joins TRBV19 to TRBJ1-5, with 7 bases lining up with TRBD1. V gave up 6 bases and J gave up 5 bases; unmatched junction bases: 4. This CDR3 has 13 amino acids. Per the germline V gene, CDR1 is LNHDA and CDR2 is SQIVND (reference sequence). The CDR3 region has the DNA TGTGCCAGTAGCATTACAGGGGATCAGCCCCAGCATTTT. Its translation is CASSITGDQPQHF.

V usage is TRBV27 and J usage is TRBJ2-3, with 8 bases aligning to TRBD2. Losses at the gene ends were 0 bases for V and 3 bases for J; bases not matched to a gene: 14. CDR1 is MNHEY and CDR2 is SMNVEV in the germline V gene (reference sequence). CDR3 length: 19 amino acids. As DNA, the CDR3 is TGTGCCAGCAGTTTATCTCGCTTCGGGGTAGCGGGAAGTACAGATACGCAGTATTTT. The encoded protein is CASSLSRFGVAGSTDTQYF.

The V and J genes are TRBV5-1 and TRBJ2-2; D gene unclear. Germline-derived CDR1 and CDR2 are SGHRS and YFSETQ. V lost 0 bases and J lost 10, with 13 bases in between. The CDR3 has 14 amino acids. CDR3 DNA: TGCGCCAGCAGCTTGGAGACGCAGGCACTGGAGCTGTTTTTT. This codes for CASSLETQALELFF.

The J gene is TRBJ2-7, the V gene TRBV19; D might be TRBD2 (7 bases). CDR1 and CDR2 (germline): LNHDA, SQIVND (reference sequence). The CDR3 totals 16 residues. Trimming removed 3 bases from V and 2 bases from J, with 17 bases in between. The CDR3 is CASSIQRGGGAYEQYF. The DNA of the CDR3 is TGTGCCAGTAGTATCCAGAGAGGGGGGGGTGCCTACGAGCAGTACTTC.

The CDR3 protein is CASSEAGEWQFF. CDR3 bases: TGCGCCAGCAGTGAAGCGGGAGAATGGCAGTTCTTC. V is TRBV10-1 and J is TRBJ2-1; TRBD2 aligns across 8 bases. Germline V gene sequence: CDR1 WNHNN, CDR2 SYGVQD (reference sequence). V shed 3 bases, J shed 12 bases, and the junction held 4 bases outside the gene matches. The CDR3 spans 12 residues.

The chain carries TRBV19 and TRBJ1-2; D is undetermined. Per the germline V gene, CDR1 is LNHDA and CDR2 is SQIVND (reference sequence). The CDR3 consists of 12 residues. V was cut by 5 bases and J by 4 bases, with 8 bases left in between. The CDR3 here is CASSLLSYGYTF. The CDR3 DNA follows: TGTGCCAGTAGTCTTCTCAGCTATGGCTACACCTTC.

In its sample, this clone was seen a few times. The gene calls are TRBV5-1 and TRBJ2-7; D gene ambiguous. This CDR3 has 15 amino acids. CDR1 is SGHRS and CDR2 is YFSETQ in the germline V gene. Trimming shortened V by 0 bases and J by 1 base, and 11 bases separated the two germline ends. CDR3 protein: CASSLGGGISYEQYF. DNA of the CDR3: TGCGCCAGCAGCTTGGGGGGTGGAATTTCCTACGAGCAGTACTTC.

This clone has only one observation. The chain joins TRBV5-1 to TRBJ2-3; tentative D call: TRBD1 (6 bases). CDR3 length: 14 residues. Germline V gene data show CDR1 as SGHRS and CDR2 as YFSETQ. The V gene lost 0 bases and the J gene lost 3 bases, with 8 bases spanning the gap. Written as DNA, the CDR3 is TGCGCCAGCAGCTTGGGGACAGAGACAGATACGCAGTATTTT. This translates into CASSLGTETDTQYF.

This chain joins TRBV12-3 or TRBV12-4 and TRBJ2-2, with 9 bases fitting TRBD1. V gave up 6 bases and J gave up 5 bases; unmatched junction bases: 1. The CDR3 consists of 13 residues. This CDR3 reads CASRGTGTGELFF. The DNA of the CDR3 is TGTGCCAGCAGGGGGACAGGGACCGGGGAGCTGTTTTTT.